The 13 T cell receptor beta chains below come from one sample, sequenced in a study of blood T cell repertoires in COVID-19. The table came from immunoSEQ multiplex PCR; TCRdb's copy has only in-frame clones and leaves some out. The top ten hold roughly 1.6% of the sample, which has about 260,000 clones, about 90% seen once. Sample: peripheral blood. These receptors all come from a woman between 40 and 50 years old who had recovered from COVID-19.

This chain links TRBV6-5 with TRBJ2-7; D is possibly TRBD1 (6 bases). Trimming cost V 6 bases and J 2 bases, with 11 bases left between them. Germline CDR1 reads MNHEY; CDR2 reads SVGAGI. CDR3 size: 13 residues. The CDR3 protein is CASRTGPPYEQYF. The CDR3 bases are TGTGCCAGCAGGACAGGTCCCCCCTACGAGCAGTACTTC.

This sequence joins TRBV11-2 and TRBJ2-1; TRBD2 aligns across 11 bases. After removal of 3 bases from V and 4 bases from J, the junction contained 2 bases not matched to a gene. The CDR3 has 15 amino acids. CDR1 SGHAT and CDR2 FQNNGV come from the germline V gene. The CDR3: CASSLGLAVYNEQFF. The CDR3, as DNA: TGTGCCAGCAGCTTGGGACTAGCGGTTTACAATGAGCAGTTCTTC.

V usage is TRBV29-1 and J usage is TRBJ1-1, with TRBD1 as a possible D gene (5 bases). The CDR3 is made up of 13 amino acids. The V gene's germline CDR1 is SQVTM and CDR2 ANQGSEA. The germline V and J ends were trimmed by 8 bases and 1 base, with 14 bases remaining between them. The CDR3 sequence is CSIRRDGNTEAFF. In nucleotides, the CDR3 is TGCAGCATCCGCAGGGATGGGAACACTGAAGCTTTCTTT.

This clone came up a few times. DNA for the CDR3: TGTGCCAGCAGCGTAGATTGGGGGCTCTCTAACTATGGCTACACCTTC. It translates to CASSVDWGLSNYGYTF. The chain recombines TRBV9 with TRBJ1-2; D may be TRBD1 (6 bases). This CDR3 has 16 amino acids. Germline CDR1 SGDLS, CDR2 YYNGEE. The V end lost 0 bases, the J end lost 0 bases, and 12 bases lay between the germline ends.

The V and J genes are TRBV7-9 and TRBJ1-4; 7 bases match TRBD1. Germline V gene sequence: CDR1 SEHNR, CDR2 FQNEAQ (reference sequence). This CDR3 contains 14 residues. Trimming cost V 2 bases and J 8 bases; bases outside gene matches: 5. This CDR3 is CASSLQGGNEKLFF. DNA of the CDR3: TGTGCCAGCAGCTTACAGGGGGGAAACGAAAAACTGTTTTTT.

V gene TRBV5-1 combines with J gene TRBJ1-1; maybe TRBD1 (5 bases). V was trimmed by 5 bases and J by 1 base, leaving 12 bases between them. Germline V gene sequence: CDR1 SGHRS, CDR2 YFSETQ. The CDR3 totals 14 residues. The CDR3 here is CASSREGRNTEAFF. The CDR3 nucleotides are TGCGCCAGCAGTAGGGAGGGACGGAACACTGAAGCTTTCTTT.

Comment on this clone: This CDR3 is also generated by other DNA sequences in the sample. The V call is TRBV5-1, the J call TRBJ2-5; no clear D. The CDR3 extends over 13 amino acids. The ends were cut back, 0 bases at V and 5 bases at J, with 8 bases in the middle. Germline V gives CDR1 SGHRS, CDR2 YFSETQ. The CDR3 sequence is CASSLGAWETQYF. The CDR3 bases are TGCGCCAGCAGCTTGGGCGCGTGGGAGACCCAGTACTTC.

The chain joins TRBV4-1 to TRBJ2-7, with TRBD2 identical over 11 bases. Trimming at V came to 5 bases and at J to 3 bases, leaving 6 bases not matched to a gene. Germline-derived CDR1 and CDR2 are MGHRA and YSYEKL. CDR3 length: 15 residues. The CDR3 coding sequence is TGCGCCAGCAGCGCCCGACTAGCGGGGTACTACGAGCAGTACTTC. Encoded protein: CASSARLAGYYEQYF.

This clone appeared a few times. V and J are TRBV18 and TRBJ1-3; D may be TRBD1 (5 bases). Germline V CDR1 and CDR2: KGHSH, LQKENI. The CDR3 has 15 residues. V shed 3 bases and J shed 7 bases, with 16 bases lying between them. In DNA, the CDR3 is TGTGCCAGCTCACCTACGGAGGGGTTCGAGAACACCATATATTTT. Amino acids: CASSPTEGFENTIYF. Full variable domain (outside the CDR3, taken from reference TRBV18 and TRBJ1-3): NAGVMQNPRHLVRRRGQEARLRCSPMKGHSHVYWYRQLPEEGLKFMVYLQKENIIDESGMPKERFSAEFPKEGPSILRIQQVVRGDSAAYFCASSPTEGFENTIYFGEGSWLTVV.

The chain links TRBV5-6 to TRBJ1-6, with D uncertain. This CDR3 contains 12 residues. The germline V and J ends were trimmed by 4 bases and 7 bases, with 6 bases remaining between them. Germline CDR1 is SGHDT and CDR2 is YYEEEE. CDR3 region: CASSPGNSPLHF. For the CDR3, the DNA is TGTGCCAGCAGCCCGGGGAATTCACCCCTCCACTTT.

This clone appeared once. The V call is TRBV5-1, the J call TRBJ2-3; D gene unclear. The CDR3 loop spans 14 amino acids. The germline CDR1 and CDR2 sequences are SGHRS and YFSETQ. Trimming took 3 bases from V and 3 from J, leaving 11 bases between them. DNA for the CDR3: TGCGCCAGCAGCTGGCAGGTCCTAACAGATACGCAGTATTTT. Translated: CASSWQVLTDTQYF.

J is TRBJ1-2 and V is TRBV5-1, with 7 bases that match TRBD1. The germline V gene encodes CDR1 SGHRS and CDR2 YFSETQ. The CDR3 is 15 residues long. The J segment lost 5 bases and the V segment lost 4 bases, leaving 11 bases of the junction unmatched. CDR3 protein: CASSLETGETYGYTF. CDR3 in DNA: TGCGCCAGCAGCCTTGAAACAGGGGAAACATATGGCTACACCTTC.

The chain employs TRBV18 and TRBJ1-6; D might be TRBD1 (5 bases). CDR3 size: 15 residues. CDR1 is KGHSH and CDR2 is LQKENI in the germline V gene. The V end was cut by 3 bases, the J end by 6 bases, with 12 bases between. The CDR3 spells CASSPGTAANSPLHF. CDR3 in DNA: TGTGCCAGCTCACCGGGGACTGCGGCTAATTCACCCCTCCACTTT.